The source of this TCR beta chain is a study of OX40 agonist ivuxolimab in advanced cancers. Study overall: Mean age approximately 61 years, range roughly 20 to 85; 82.7% male. Study-level findings and limits: Nonresponders included some who also had low normalized T-cell clonal expansion. Both CD4+ and CD8+ T cell populations in blood had undergone clonal expansion by week 6 at 0.1 to 3.0 mg/kg.

The data were produced by immunoSEQ multiplex PCR, yet TCRdb's version contains in-frame clones alone and is incomplete. Among about 81,000 clones, roughly four fifths were seen once, and the ten largest hold over 5%. In the case of this clone: The antigen is undetermined.

J was trimmed by 3 bases and V by 1 base; bases with no gene match: 7. The CDR3 has 17 residues. Germline lookup yields CDR1 SGHTA and CDR2 FQGTGA. The chain is built from TRBV7-3 and TRBJ2-1, with TRBD2 matching 9 bases. Source: CD4+ or CD8+ T cells sorted from blood, taken in a trial of the OX40 agonist ivuxolimab. The receptor comes from an adult with an advanced solid tumor such as melanoma, head and neck, liver or kidney cancer. CDR3 region: CASSLRGSGSLYNEQFF. The CDR3 nucleotides are TGTGCCAGCAGCTTAAGGGGTAGCGGGAGCCTCTACAATGAGCAGTTCTTC.